This record looks at one T cell receptor beta chain sequence and its context. This record comes from a study of blood T cell repertoires in COVID-19. Overall study context: Acute and convalescent COVID-19 specimens originated in the United States, Italy and Spain. PBMCs, B-cell-depleted T cells, or T cells were the source of the cDNA or gDNA that made up the material.

How the authors handled the data: Using reference gene primer amplification, nucleated cell counts were estimated. TCRdb keeps only in-frame clones here, not all; method: immunoSEQ multiplex PCR. The D gene and trimming were derived from the DNA, and the V and J assignments and clone size from that table. The sample lists roughly 260,000 clones; 75% to 85% were seen once. Sequenced material: peripheral blood. This receptor was taken from a woman in her sixties or seventies with acute or convalescent COVID-19.

The CDR3 sequence is CASSLPGTDNSPLHF. DNA for the CDR3: TGTGCCAGCAGCCTGCCCGGGACAGATAATTCACCCCTCCACTTT. This chain uses TRBV4-2 with TRBJ1-6, with 7 bases identical to TRBD1. This CDR3 contains 15 residues. Germline values: CDR1 LGHNA, CDR2 YNFKEQ. V was pared by 4 bases and J by 5 bases, with 5 bases of the junction left unmatched.